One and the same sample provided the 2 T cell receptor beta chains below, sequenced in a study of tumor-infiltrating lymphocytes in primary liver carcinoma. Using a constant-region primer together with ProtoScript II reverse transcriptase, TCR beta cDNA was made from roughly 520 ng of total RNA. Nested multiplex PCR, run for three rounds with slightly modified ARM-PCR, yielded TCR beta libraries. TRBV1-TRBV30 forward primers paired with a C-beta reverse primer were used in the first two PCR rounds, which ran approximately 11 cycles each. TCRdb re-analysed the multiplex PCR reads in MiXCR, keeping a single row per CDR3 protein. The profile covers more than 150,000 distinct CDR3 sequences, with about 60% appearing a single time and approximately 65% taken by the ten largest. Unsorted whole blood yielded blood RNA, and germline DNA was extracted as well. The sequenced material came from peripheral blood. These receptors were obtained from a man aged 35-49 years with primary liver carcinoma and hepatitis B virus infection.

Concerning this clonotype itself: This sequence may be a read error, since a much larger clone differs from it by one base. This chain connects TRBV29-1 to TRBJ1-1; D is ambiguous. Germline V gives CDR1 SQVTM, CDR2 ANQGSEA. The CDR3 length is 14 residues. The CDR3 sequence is CSAQKLTREGEGFF. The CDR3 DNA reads TGCAGCGCCCAGAAGCTGACCCGGGAGGGTGAAGGTTTCTTT.

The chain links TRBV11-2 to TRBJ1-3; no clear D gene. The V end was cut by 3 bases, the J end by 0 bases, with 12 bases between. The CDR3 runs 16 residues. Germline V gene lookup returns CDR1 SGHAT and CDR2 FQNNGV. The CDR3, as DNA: TGTGCCAGCAGCTTGCCAGTATACGTCTCTGGAAACACCATATATTTT. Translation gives CASSLPVYVSGNTIYF.